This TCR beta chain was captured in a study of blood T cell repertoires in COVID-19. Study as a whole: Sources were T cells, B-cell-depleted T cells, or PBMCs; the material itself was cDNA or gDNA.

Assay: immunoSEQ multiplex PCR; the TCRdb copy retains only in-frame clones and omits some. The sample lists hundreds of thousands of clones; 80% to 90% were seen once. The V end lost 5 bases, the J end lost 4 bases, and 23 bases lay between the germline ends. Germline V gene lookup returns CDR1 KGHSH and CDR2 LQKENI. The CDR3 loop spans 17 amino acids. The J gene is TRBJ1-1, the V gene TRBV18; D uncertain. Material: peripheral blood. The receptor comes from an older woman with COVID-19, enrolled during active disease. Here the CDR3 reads CASSGGRGRPMGTEAFF. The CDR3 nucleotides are TGTGCCAGCTCAGGAGGACGTGGCAGACCGATGGGCACTGAAGCTTTCTTT.